Each of the 13 T cell receptor beta chains below was sequenced from the same sample in a study of cytomegalovirus exposure and HLA in healthy donors. Data came from immunoSEQ multiplex PCR; TCRdb stores just in-frame clones and leaves some out. The sample records 110,000 to 150,000 clones, approximately 84% being singletons. The sample comprised PBMCs. These receptors all stem from a woman aged 25-40 years in good health and CMV-seronegative.

This chain uses TRBV21-1 with TRBJ2-3; TRBD1 was called by the table and not checked on the DNA. TRBV21-1 is deemed a pseudogene. The CDR3 has 16 amino acids. Here the CDR3 DNA reads TGTGCCAGCAGCGCTATGCCGGGACACCCCACAGATACGCAGTATTTT. Protein product: CASSAMPGHPTDTQYF.

The V and J genes are TRBV2 and TRBJ2-7, with 7 nucleotides matching TRBD2. Germline assignment: CDR1 SNHLY and CDR2 FYNNEI. This CDR3 spans 13 amino acids. After removal of 8 bases from V and 0 bases from J, the junction contained 4 bases not matched to a gene. The CDR3 region is CASRGGFSYEQYF. CDR3 sequence (DNA): TGTGCCAGCCGCGGGGGATTCTCCTACGAGCAGTACTTC.

This chain connects TRBV4-1 to TRBJ1-6; 8 nucleotides line up with TRBD1. This CDR3 comprises 15 residues. J lost 9 bases, V lost 0 bases, and 4 bases had no gene match. Germline CDR1 reads MGHRA; CDR2 reads YSYEKL. DNA for the CDR3: TGCGCCAGCAGCCAAGAGACAGGGGATGCTTCACCCCTCCACTTT. Translation gives CASSQETGDASPLHF.

The chain employs TRBV5-1 and TRBJ1-1, with TRBD1 matching over 9 bases. V trimming: 6 bases; J trimming: 3 bases; junction bases outside the gene matches: 6. The CDR3 loop spans 14 amino acids. Germline V gene lookup returns CDR1 SGHRS and CDR2 YFSETQ. CDR3 sequence: CASNRGHRDTEAFF. The CDR3 DNA sequence: TGCGCCAGCAACAGGGGGCATCGGGACACTGAAGCTTTCTTT.

In this sample, this clone turned up once. For the CDR3, the DNA is TGTGCCACTGGGACTAGTAATTACAATGAGCAGTTCTTC. Encoded protein: CATGTSNYNEQFF. The chain recombines TRBV28 with TRBJ2-1, with 8 bases fitting TRBD2. V shed 10 bases and J 4 bases; nucleotides not matched to a gene: 6. CDR1 and CDR2 from the germline V gene are MDHEN and SYDVKM. The length of the CDR3 is 13 residues.

The chain links TRBV19 to TRBJ2-7; 9 positions agree with TRBD1. Germline CDR1 is LNHDA and CDR2 is SQIVND (reference sequence). V lost 1 base to trimming and J lost 3 bases; unmatched junction nucleotides: 4. This CDR3 has 15 residues. DNA of the CDR3: TGTGCCAGTAGTATAGGGGGACAGGGCGTCTACGAGCAGTACTTC. Its translation: CASSIGGQGVYEQYF.

This clone was seen a single time. The chain links TRBV18 to TRBJ2-1, with a weak D call TRBD2 (7 bases). V was cut by 5 bases and J by 5 bases, with 16 bases left in between. The CDR3 totals 15 residues. Germline assignment: CDR1 KGHSH and CDR2 LQKENI. This chain's CDR3 is CASSSPGGLHNEQFF. In DNA, the CDR3 is TGTGCCAGCTCATCCCCGGGGGGCTTACACAATGAGCAGTTCTTC.

This clone was detected only a few times. The chain uses TRBV2 and TRBJ2-5; D call uncertain. The CDR3 runs to 10 residues. V was clipped by 6 bases and J by 8 bases, with 7 bases between them. Germline CDR1 reads SNHLY; CDR2 reads FYNNEI. For the CDR3, the DNA is TGTGCCAGCAGCAGGCAAACCCAGTACTTC. It encodes CASSRQTQYF.

This clone was observed a few times. This chain connects TRBV19 to TRBJ1-5; D gene ambiguous. The CDR3 extends over 14 amino acids. The ends were cut back, 3 bases at V and 3 bases at J, with 9 bases in the middle. Germline V gene sequence: CDR1 LNHDA, CDR2 SQIVND (reference sequence). CDR3 protein: CASSMWQDNQPQHF. DNA for the CDR3: TGTGCCAGTAGTATGTGGCAGGACAATCAGCCCCAGCATTTT.

CDR3 nucleotide sequence: TGCGCCAGCAGCCCGACTAGCGGGGTAGATACGCAGTATTTT. It translates to CASSPTSGVDTQYF. The chain has TRBV5-1 and TRBJ2-3; TRBD2 matches 11 bases. This CDR3 has 14 residues. The germline V gene has CDR1 SGHRS and CDR2 YFSETQ. Trimming removed 4 bases from V and 5 bases from J; junction bases left unmatched: 3.

This rearrangement joins TRBV7-2 to TRBJ1-5; a weak D match, TRBD1 (5 bases). The V gene lost 6 bases and the J gene lost 3 bases, with 12 bases spanning the gap. CDR3 length equals 14 residues. Germline values: CDR1 SGHTA, CDR2 FQGNSA. The CDR3 sequence: CASSLDSPNQPQHF. The DNA of the CDR3 is TGTGCCAGCAGTCTCGACAGCCCCAATCAGCCCCAGCATTTT.

V gene TRBV5-1 combines with J gene TRBJ2-6, with TRBD1 as a possible D gene (6 bases). V was cut by 1 base and J by 0 bases, with 8 bases left in between. This CDR3 contains 16 residues. CDR1 SGHRS and CDR2 YFSETQ come from the germline V gene. This CDR3 is CASSLRGFSGANVLTF. CDR3 nucleotide sequence: TGCGCCAGCAGCTTGAGGGGGTTCTCTGGGGCCAACGTCCTGACTTTC.

This clone was seen once. The V call is TRBV4-1, the J call TRBJ2-1; tentatively, D is TRBD1 (5 bases). This CDR3 has 15 amino acids. Germline CDR1 reads MGHRA; CDR2 reads YSYEKL. Trimming left V 4 bases short and J 0 bases short, with 10 bases between. DNA for the CDR3: TGCGCCAGCAGCCGACAGCTTAACTCCTACAATGAGCAGTTCTTC. It codes for CASSRQLNSYNEQFF.